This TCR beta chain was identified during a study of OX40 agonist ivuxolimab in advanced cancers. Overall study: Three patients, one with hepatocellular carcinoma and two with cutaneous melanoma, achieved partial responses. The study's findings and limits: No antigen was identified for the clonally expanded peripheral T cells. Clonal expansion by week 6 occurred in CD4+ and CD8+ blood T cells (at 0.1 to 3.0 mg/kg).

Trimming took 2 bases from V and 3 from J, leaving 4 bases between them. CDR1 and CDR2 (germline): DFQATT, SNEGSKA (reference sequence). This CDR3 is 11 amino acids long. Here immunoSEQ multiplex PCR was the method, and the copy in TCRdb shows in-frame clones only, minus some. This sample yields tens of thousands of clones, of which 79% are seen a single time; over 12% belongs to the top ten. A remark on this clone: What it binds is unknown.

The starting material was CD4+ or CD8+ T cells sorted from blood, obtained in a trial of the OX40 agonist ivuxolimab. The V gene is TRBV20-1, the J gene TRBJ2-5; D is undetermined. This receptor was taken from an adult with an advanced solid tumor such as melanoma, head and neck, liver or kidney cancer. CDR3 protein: CSARIEETQYF. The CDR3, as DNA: TGCAGTGCTAGAATCGAAGAGACCCAGTACTTC.